This T cell receptor beta chain was captured in a study of T cells in Graves' hyperthyroidism and ophthalmopathy. Uncontrolled infection, other autoimmune disease, pregnancy or lactation excluded patients. Orbital computed tomography, thyroid ultrasound, serum thyroxine and TRAb, and clinical symptoms together informed the diagnoses. From germline, CDR1 is SGHRS and CDR2 YFSETQ. CDR3 length: 15 residues. Trimming removed 4 bases from V and 6 bases from J, with 20 bases in between. The investigators amplified TCR beta CDR3 regions from RNA transcripts. First-round RT-PCR of the TCR CDR3 relied on the HTBI primer set. TCRdb reprocessed the multiplex PCR reads via MiXCR and lists one record per CDR3 protein. The sample yields fewer than 550,000 distinct CDR3 sequences, 15% to 18% seen once. The study's findings and limits: Appearing also in blood were most of the thyroid clonotypes expanded above 0.001.

About this clonotype itself: Its antigen is not known.

This TCR derives from a woman aged 18 to 35 with Graves' hyperthyroidism. This chain connects TRBV5-1 to TRBJ2-7; perhaps TRBD1 as D (6 bases). Sequenced material: blood. The CDR3 here is CASSPSPEGGGEQYF. In nucleotides, the CDR3 is TGCGCCAGCAGCCCATCCCCCGAAGGGGGTGGCGAGCAGTACTTC.